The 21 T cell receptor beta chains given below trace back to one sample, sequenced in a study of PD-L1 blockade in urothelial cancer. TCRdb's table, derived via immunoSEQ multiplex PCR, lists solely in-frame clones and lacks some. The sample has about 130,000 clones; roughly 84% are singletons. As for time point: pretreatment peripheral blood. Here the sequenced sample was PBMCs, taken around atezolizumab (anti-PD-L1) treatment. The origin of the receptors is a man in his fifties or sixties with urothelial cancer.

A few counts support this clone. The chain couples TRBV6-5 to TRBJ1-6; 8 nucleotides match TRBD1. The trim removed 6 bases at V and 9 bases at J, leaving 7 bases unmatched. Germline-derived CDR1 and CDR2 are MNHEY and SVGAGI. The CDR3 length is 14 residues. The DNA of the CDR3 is TGTGCCAGCAGACCCAGGGGGCGAGGTTCACCCCTCCACTTT. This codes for CASRPRGRGSPLHF.

CDR3 DNA sequence: TGTGCCAGCAGCCAAGAGACACTTGGGGGCTACACCTTC. It translates to CASSQETLGGYTF. This sequence joins TRBV14 and TRBJ1-2; the D is unclear. The V and J ends lost 0 bases and 8 bases respectively, with 10 bases between them. Germline V CDR1 and CDR2: SGHDN, FVKESK. This CDR3 comprises 13 residues.

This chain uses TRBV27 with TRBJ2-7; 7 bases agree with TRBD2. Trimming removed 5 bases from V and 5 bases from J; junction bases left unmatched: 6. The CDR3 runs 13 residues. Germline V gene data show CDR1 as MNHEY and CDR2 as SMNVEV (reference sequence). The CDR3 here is CASSRREGDEQYF. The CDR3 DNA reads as TGTGCCAGCAGTCGGAGGGAGGGCGACGAGCAGTACTTC.

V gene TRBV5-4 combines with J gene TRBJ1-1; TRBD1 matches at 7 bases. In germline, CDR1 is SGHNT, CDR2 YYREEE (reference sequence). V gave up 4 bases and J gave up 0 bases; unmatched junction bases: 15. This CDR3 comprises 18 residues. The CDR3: CASSGRGQDSRLNTEAFF. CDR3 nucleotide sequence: TGTGCCAGCAGCGGTCGTGGACAGGACTCACGCCTGAACACTGAAGCTTTCTTT.

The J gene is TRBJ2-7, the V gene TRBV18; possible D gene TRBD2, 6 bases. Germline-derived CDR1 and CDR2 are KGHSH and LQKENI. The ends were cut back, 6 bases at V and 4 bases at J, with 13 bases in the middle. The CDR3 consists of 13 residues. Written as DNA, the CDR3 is TGTGCCAGCTCCGGGGACTCCTTATACGAGCAGTACTTC. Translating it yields CASSGDSLYEQYF.

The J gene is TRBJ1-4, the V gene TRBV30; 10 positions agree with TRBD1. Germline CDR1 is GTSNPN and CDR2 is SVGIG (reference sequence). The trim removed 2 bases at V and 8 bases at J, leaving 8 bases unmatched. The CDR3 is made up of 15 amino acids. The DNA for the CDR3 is TGTGCCTGGAGTAGACAGGGGGCGGCTAGGGAAAAACTGTTTTTT. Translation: CAWSRQGAAREKLFF.

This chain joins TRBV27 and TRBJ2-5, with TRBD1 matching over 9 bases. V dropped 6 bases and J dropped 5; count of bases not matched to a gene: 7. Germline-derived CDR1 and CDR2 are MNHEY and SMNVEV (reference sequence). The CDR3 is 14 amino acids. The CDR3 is CASRLQGAKETQYF. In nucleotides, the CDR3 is TGTGCCAGCAGGCTACAGGGGGCGAAGGAGACCCAGTACTTC.

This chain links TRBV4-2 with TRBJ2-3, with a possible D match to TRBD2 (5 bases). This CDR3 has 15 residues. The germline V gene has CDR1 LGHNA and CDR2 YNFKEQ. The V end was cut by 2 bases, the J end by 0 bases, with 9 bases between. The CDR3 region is CASSQYSGSTDTQYF. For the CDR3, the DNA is TGTGCCAGCAGCCAATACTCGGGGAGCACAGATACGCAGTATTTT.

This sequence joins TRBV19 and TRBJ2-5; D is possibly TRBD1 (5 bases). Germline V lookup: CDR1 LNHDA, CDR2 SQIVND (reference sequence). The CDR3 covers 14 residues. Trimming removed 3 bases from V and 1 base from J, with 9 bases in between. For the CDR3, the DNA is TGTGCCAGTAGTATCAAAGGGGCCCAAGAGACCCAGTACTTC. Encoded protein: CASSIKGAQETQYF.

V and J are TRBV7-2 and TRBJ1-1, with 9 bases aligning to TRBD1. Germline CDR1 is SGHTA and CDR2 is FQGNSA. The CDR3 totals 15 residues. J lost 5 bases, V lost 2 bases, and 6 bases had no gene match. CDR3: CASSLLTGGWTEAFF. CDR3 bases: TGTGCCAGCAGCTTACTTACAGGGGGCTGGACTGAAGCTTTCTTT.

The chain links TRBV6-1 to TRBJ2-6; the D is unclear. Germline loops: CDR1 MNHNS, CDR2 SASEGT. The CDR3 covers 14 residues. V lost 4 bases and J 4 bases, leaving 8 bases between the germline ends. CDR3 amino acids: CASSVTTGANVLTF. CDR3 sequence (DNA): TGTGCCAGCAGTGTAACTACCGGGGCCAACGTCCTGACTTTC.

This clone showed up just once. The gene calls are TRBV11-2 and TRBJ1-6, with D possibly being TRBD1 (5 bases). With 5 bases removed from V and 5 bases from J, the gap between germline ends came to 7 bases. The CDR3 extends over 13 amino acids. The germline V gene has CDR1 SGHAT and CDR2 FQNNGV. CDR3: CASSPTDNSPLHF. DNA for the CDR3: TGTGCCAGCAGCCCGACAGATAATTCACCCCTCCACTTT.

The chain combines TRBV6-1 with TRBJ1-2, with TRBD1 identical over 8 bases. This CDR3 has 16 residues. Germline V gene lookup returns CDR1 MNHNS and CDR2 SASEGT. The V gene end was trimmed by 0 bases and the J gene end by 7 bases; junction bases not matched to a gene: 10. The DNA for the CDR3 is TGTGCCAGCAGTGAAGCTGGACAGGGTAGAGTGGTTGGCTACACCTTC. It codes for CASSEAGQGRVVGYTF.

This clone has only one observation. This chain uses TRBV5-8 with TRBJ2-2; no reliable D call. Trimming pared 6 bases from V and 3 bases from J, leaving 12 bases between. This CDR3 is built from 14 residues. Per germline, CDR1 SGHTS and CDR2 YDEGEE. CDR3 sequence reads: CASTYFRDTGELFF. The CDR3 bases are TGTGCCAGCACGTACTTTCGAGACACCGGGGAGCTGTTTTTT.

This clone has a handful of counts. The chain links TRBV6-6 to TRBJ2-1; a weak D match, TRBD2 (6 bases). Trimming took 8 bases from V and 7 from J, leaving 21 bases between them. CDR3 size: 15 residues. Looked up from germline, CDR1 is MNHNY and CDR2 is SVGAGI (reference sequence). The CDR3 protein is CASGEGLARGNEQFF. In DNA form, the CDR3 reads TGTGCCAGCGGGGAAGGACTCGCACGGGGGAATGAGCAGTTCTTC.

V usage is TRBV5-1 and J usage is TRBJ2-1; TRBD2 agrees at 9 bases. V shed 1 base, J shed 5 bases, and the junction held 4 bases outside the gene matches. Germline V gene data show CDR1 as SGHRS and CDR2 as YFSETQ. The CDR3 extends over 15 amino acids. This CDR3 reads CASSLLLAGNNEQFF. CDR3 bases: TGCGCCAGCAGCTTGTTACTAGCGGGTAACAATGAGCAGTTCTTC.

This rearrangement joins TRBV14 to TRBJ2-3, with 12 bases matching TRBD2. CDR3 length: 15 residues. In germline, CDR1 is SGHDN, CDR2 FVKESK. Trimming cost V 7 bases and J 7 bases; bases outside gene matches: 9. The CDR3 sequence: CASILLAGGRNTQYF. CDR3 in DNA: TGTGCCAGCATTTTGCTAGCGGGAGGGCGGAATACGCAGTATTTT.

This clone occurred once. The CDR3 DNA reads as TGTGCCAGCAGTTACCGGCGGGAGAGGTCCGATACGCAGTATTTT. It translates to CASSYRRERSDTQYF. The chain recombines TRBV6-6 with TRBJ2-3, with 7 positions matching TRBD2. The CDR3 loop spans 15 amino acids. V was clipped by 2 bases and J by 6 bases; unmatched bases: 8. Germline V gives CDR1 MNHNY, CDR2 SVGAGI (reference sequence).

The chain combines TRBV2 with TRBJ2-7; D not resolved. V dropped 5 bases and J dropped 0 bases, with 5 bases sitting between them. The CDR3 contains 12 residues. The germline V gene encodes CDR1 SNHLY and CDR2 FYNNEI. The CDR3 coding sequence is TGTGCCAGCAGTTATAGCTCCTACGAGCAGTACTTC. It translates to CASSYSSYEQYF.

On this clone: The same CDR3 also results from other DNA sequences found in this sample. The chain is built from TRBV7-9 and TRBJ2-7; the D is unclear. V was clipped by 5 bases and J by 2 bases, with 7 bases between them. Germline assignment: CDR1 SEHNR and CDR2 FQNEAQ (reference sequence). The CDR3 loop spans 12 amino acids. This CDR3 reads CASSLGAYEQYF. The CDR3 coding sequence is TGTGCCAGCAGCCTCGGAGCCTACGAGCAGTACTTC. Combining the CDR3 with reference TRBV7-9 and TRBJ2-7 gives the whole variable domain DTGVSQNPRHKITKRGQNVTFRCDPISEHNRLYWYRQTLGQGPEFLTYFQNEAQLEKSRLLSDRFSAERPKGSFSTLEIQRTEQGDSAMYLCASSLGAYEQYFGPGTRLTVT.

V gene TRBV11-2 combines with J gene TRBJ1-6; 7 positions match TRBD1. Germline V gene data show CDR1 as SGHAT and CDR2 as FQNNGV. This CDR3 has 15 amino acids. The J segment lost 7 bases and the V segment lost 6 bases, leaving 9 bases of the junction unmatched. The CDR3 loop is CASRQSGTENSPLHF. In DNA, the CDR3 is TGTGCCAGCAGACAATCCGGGACAGAAAATTCACCCCTCCACTTT.